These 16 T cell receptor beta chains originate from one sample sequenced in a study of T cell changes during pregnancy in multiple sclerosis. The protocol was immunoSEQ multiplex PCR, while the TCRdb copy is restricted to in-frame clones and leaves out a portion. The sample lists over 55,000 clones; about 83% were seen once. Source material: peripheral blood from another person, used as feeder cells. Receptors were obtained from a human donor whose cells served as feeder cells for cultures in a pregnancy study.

CDR3 amino acids: CASSPGPLDTQYF. CDR3 sequence (DNA): TGTGCCAGCAGCCCCGGACCGCTGGATACGCAGTATTTT. J is TRBJ2-3 and V is TRBV6-6; D unclear. The germline V and J ends were trimmed by 6 bases and 6 bases, with 13 bases remaining between them. Germline loops: CDR1 MNHNY, CDR2 SVGAGI (reference sequence). CDR3 length: 13 residues.

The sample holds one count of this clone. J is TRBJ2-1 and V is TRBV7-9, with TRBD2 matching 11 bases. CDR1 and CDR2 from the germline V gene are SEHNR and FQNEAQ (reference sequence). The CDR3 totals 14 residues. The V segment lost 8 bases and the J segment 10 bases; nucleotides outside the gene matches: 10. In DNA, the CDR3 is TGTGCCAGCTTGACTAGCGGGGAGCCACCAGAGCAGTTCTTC. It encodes CASLTSGEPPEQFF.

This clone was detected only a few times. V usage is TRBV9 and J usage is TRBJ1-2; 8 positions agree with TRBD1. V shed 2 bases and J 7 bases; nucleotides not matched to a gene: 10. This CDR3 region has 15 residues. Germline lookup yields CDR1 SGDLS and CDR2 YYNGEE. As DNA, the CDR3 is TGTGCCAGCAGCGTGGACAGGGTGTCTTTGGGTGGCTACACCTTC. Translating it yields CASSVDRVSLGGYTF.

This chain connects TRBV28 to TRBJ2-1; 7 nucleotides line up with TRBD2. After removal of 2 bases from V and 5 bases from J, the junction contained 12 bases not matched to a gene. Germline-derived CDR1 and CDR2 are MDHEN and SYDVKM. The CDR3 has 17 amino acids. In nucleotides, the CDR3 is TGTGCCAGCAGTTTAGGCCCCGGCGGGAGTACGGACAATGAGCAGTTCTTC. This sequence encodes CASSLGPGGSTDNEQFF.

The CDR3 spells CASSPPDGVWTNGELFF. The CDR3 DNA is TGTGCCAGCAGCCCACCGGACGGGGTATGGACAAACGGGGAGCTGTTTTTT. The rearrangement uses TRBV5-8 and TRBJ2-2; D is possibly TRBD1 or TRBD2 (5 bases each). Trimming removed 4 bases at V and 7 bases at J, with 23 bases between. CDR1 and CDR2 from the germline V gene are SGHTS and YDEGEE. The length of the CDR3 is 17 residues.

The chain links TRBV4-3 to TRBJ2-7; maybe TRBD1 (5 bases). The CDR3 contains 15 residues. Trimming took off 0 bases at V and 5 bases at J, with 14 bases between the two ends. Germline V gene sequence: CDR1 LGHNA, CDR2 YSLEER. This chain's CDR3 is CASSQDRAGPHEQYF. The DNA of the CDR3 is TGCGCCAGCAGCCAAGATAGGGCAGGGCCCCACGAGCAGTACTTC.

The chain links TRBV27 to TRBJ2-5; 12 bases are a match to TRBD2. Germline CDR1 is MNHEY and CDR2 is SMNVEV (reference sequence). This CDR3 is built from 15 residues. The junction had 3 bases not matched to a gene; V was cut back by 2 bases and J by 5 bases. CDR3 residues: CASSLRLAGVETQYF. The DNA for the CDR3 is TGTGCCAGCAGTTTAAGACTAGCGGGAGTCGAGACCCAGTACTTC.

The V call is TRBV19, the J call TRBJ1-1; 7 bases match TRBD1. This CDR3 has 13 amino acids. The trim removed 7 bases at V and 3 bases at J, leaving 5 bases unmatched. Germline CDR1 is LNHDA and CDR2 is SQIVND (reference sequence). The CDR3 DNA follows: TGTGCCAGTACCAAACAGGGGCACACTGAAGCTTTCTTT. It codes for CASTKQGHTEAFF.

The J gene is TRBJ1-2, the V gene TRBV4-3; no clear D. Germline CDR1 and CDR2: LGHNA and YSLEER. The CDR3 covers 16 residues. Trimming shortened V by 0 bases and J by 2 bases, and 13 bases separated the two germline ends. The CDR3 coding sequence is TGCGCCAGCAGCCAAGATGAGGGAGGGAACAACTATGGCTACACCTTC. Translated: CASSQDEGGNNYGYTF.

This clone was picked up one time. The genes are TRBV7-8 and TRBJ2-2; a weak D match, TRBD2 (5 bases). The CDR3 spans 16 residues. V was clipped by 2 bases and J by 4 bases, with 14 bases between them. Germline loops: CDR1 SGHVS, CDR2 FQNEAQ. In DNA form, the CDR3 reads TGTGCCAGCAGCTTACCTAGCCAACTCATCACCGGGGAGCTGTTTTTT. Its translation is CASSLPSQLITGELFF.

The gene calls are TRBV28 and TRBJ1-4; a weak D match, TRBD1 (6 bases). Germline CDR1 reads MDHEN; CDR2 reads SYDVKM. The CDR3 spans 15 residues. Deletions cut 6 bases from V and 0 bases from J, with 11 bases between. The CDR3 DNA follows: TGTGCCAGCAGGGGGACACCGGCAACTAATGAAAAACTGTTTTTT. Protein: CASRGTPATNEKLFF. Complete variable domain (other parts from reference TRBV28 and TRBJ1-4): DVKVTQSSRYLVKRTGEKVFLECVQDMDHENMFWYRQDPGLGLRLIYFSYDVKMKEKGDIPEGYSVSREKKERFSLILESASTNQTSMYLCASRGTPATNEKLFFGSGTQLSVL.

This CDR3 is CASSLRTAANTGELFF. The CDR3 DNA is TGCGCCAGCAGCCTCAGGACAGCCGCGAACACCGGGGAGCTGTTTTTT. The chain employs TRBV5-1 and TRBJ2-2, with a possible D match to TRBD1 (6 bases). V lost 4 bases to trimming and J lost 0 bases, with 13 bases between them. The germline V gene has CDR1 SGHRS and CDR2 YFSETQ. This CDR3 is built from 16 residues. Full variable domain (outside the CDR3, taken from reference TRBV5-1 and TRBJ2-2): KAGVTQTPRYLIKTRGQQVTLSCSPISGHRSVSWYQQTPGQGLQFLFEYFSETQRNKGNFPGRFSGRQFSNSRSEMNVSTLELGDSALYLCASSLRTAANTGELFFGEGSRLTVL.

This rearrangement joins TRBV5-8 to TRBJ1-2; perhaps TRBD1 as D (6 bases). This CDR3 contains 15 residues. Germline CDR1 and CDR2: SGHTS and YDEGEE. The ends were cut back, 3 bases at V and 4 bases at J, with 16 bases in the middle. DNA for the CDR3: TGTGCCAGCAGCTCTCCCTACAGGGAGGGCTATGGCTACACCTTC. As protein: CASSSPYREGYGYTF.

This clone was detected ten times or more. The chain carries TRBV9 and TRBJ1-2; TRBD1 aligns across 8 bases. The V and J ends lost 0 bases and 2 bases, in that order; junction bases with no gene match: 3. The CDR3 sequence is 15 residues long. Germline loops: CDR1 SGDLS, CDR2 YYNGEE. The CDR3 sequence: CASSVGAGGNYGYTF. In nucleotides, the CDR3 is TGTGCCAGCAGCGTAGGGGCAGGGGGCAACTATGGCTACACCTTC.

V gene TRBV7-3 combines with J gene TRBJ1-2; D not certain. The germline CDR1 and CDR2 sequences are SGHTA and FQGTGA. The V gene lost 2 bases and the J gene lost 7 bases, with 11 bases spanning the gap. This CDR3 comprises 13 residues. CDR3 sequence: CASSLLGGGGYTF. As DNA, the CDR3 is TGTGCCAGCAGCTTATTAGGCGGCGGTGGCTACACCTTC.

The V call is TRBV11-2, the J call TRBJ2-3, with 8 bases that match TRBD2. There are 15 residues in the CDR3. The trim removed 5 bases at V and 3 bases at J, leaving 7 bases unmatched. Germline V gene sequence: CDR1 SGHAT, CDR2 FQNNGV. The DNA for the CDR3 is TGTGCCAGCAGCCGAATAGCGGGAAGTACAGATACGCAGTATTTT. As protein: CASSRIAGSTDTQYF.